Below are 27 T cell receptor beta chains sequenced from a single sample in a study of Ad26.COV2.S vaccination and SARS-CoV-2 variants. Clones were read by immunoSEQ multiplex PCR, and TCRdb kept only the in-frame ones, dropping some. The table shows just over 350,000 clones, with 90% to 95% occurring only once. Sequenced here: peripheral blood, sampled after recovery from COVID-19. These TCRs come from a human donor who had recovered from COVID-19.

The rearrangement joins TRBV6-1 to TRBJ2-7; the match to TRBD2 covers 12 bases. Germline CDR1 and CDR2: MNHNS and SASEGT. Trimming cost V 6 bases and J 5 bases; bases outside gene matches: 5. The CDR3 runs to 14 residues. Here the CDR3 DNA reads TGTGCCAGCAGCCCCCGACTAGCGGGGGACGAGCAGTACTTC. This sequence encodes CASSPRLAGDEQYF.

CDR3 protein: CASSPKVNTEAFF. CDR3 DNA: TGTGCCAGCAGCCCAAAAGTGAACACTGAAGCTTTCTTT. This chain uses TRBV14 with TRBJ1-1; D is unresolved. The CDR3 has 13 amino acids. Germline-derived CDR1 and CDR2 are SGHDN and FVKESK. Trimming left V 4 bases short and J 0 bases short, with 6 bases between.

V gene TRBV9 combines with J gene TRBJ2-2, with D unresolved. Trimming cost V 7 bases and J 4 bases, with 5 bases left between them. Germline V CDR1 and CDR2: SGDLS, YYNGEE. This CDR3 comprises 11 residues. This CDR3 reads CASYRTGELFF. The CDR3 nucleotides are TGTGCCAGCTATCGCACCGGGGAGCTGTTTTTT.

The CDR3 reads CASSDFYRLAGGGNTGELFF. The CDR3 DNA is TGTGCCAGCAGCGATTTCTACCGACTAGCGGGGGGGGGAAACACCGGGGAGCTGTTTTTT. This chain links TRBV2 with TRBJ2-2; 14 bases fit TRBD2. In germline, CDR1 is SNHLY, CDR2 FYNNEI. The CDR3 runs 20 residues. With V trimmed by 6 bases and J by 2 bases, 14 bases remained unmatched. The variable domain in full, completed from reference TRBV2 and TRBJ2-2, reads EPEVTQTPSHQVTQMGQEVILRCVPISNHLYFYWYRQILGQKVEFLVSFYNNEISEKSEIFDDQFSVERPDGSNFTLKIRSTKLEDSAMYFCASSDFYRLAGGGNTGELFFGEGSRLTVL.

This sequence joins TRBV6-6 and TRBJ2-3, with 11 nucleotides matching TRBD2. Per germline, CDR1 MNHNY and CDR2 SVGAGI (reference sequence). The CDR3 is 17 amino acids. The junction had 7 bases not matched to a gene; V was cut back by 5 bases and J by 0 bases. Here the CDR3 reads CASSPRTSGGSTDTQYF. CDR3 DNA sequence: TGTGCCAGCAGTCCCCGTACTAGCGGGGGAAGCACAGATACGCAGTATTTT.

V usage is TRBV11-1 and J usage is TRBJ2-7; D ambiguous. The CDR3 covers 15 residues. In germline, CDR1 is SGHAT, CDR2 FQDESV (reference sequence). Trimming removed 1 base from V and 4 bases from J, with 14 bases in between. CDR3 in amino acids: CASSLDNGLGYEQYF. DNA for the CDR3: TGTGCCAGCAGCTTAGATAATGGGCTTGGATACGAGCAGTACTTC.

This chain joins TRBV10-3 and TRBJ1-5; no reliable D call. Trimming stripped 0 bases from V and 7 bases from J, with 7 bases between. CDR1 and CDR2 from the germline V gene are ENHRY and SYGVKD. The CDR3 runs 13 residues. The CDR3 DNA sequence: TGTGCCATCAGTGAGTCCGTAGAACAGCCCCAGCATTTT. Protein product: CAISESVEQPQHF.

V is TRBV28 and J is TRBJ2-7; TRBD1 matches at 7 bases. The CDR3 has 13 residues. With V trimmed by 10 bases and J by 3 bases, 9 bases remained unmatched. The germline CDR1 and CDR2 sequences are MDHEN and SYDVKM. The CDR3 DNA sequence: TGTGCCACCCGGGACAGTACCGTCTACGAGCAGTACTTC. Translation gives CATRDSTVYEQYF.

This chain uses TRBV27 with TRBJ2-3; 8 positions agree with TRBD1. This CDR3 is built from 15 residues. The germline CDR1 and CDR2 sequences are MNHEY and SMNVEV (reference sequence). V lost 6 bases, J lost 8 bases, and 13 bases stayed unmatched. The CDR3 region is CASSQQGVNEGTQYF. The CDR3, as DNA: TGTGCCAGCAGCCAACAGGGGGTGAACGAGGGTACGCAGTATTTT.

This sequence joins TRBV27 and TRBJ1-1, with 8 bases lining up with TRBD1. Looked up from germline, CDR1 is MNHEY and CDR2 is SMNVEV (reference sequence). The CDR3 contains 12 residues. V was clipped by 7 bases and J by 6 bases; unmatched bases: 4. The CDR3 is CASKQGGSEAFF. CDR3 DNA: TGTGCCAGCAAACAGGGGGGGTCTGAAGCTTTCTTT.

The chain has TRBV29-1 and TRBJ2-7, with a tentative D call TRBD1 (6 bases). Germline CDR1 is SQVTM and CDR2 is ANQGSEA. V was pared by 7 bases and J by 0 bases, with 13 bases between. The CDR3 covers 13 residues. The CDR3 bases are TGCAGCGCCAACCGGGACACCTCCTACGAGCAGTACTTC. It yields the protein CSANRDTSYEQYF.

The chain uses TRBV19 and TRBJ2-3; 7 bases align to TRBD2. The CDR3 extends over 14 amino acids. V was pared by 5 bases and J by 5 bases, with 7 bases of the junction left unmatched. Germline V CDR1 and CDR2: LNHDA, SQIVND (reference sequence). This chain's CDR3 is CASSPTSGVDTQYF. DNA for the CDR3: TGTGCCAGTAGTCCGACCAGCGGGGTAGATACGCAGTATTTT.

The chain uses TRBV6-1 and TRBJ2-3; 9 bases line up with TRBD1. V dropped 6 bases and J dropped 0; count of bases not matched to a gene: 4. The CDR3 loop spans 15 amino acids. Germline V CDR1 and CDR2: MNHNS, SASEGT. The CDR3 sequence: CASRGTGPSTDTQYF. CDR3 bases: TGTGCCAGCAGGGGGACAGGGCCTAGCACAGATACGCAGTATTTT.

The J gene is TRBJ2-4, the V gene TRBV7-8; no reliable D call. Germline CDR1 SGHVS, CDR2 FQNEAQ. CDR3 length equals 15 residues. Trimming cost V 2 bases and J 3 bases, with 11 bases left between them. DNA for the CDR3: TGTGCCAGCAGCTTAAGTTTGAGAGGCAAAAACATTCAGTACTTC. The encoded protein is CASSLSLRGKNIQYF.

The V gene is TRBV19, the J gene TRBJ1-1, with no clear D. This CDR3 contains 11 residues. The germline V gene has CDR1 LNHDA and CDR2 SQIVND (reference sequence). V was pared by 7 bases and J by 10 bases, with 13 bases between. For the CDR3, the DNA is TGTGCCAGTACCACCCCCACCGGAGCTTTCTTT. It is translated as CASTTPTGAFF. Combining the CDR3 with reference TRBV19 and TRBJ1-1 gives the whole variable domain DGGITQSPKYLFRKEGQNVTLSCEQNLNHDAMYWYRQDPGQGLRLIYYSQIVNDFQKGDIAEGYSVSREKKESFPLTVTSAQKNPTAFYLCASTTPTGAFFGQGTRLTVV.

This sequence joins TRBV9 and TRBJ2-7; TRBD1 aligns across 7 bases. Unmatched junction bases numbered 4, after V lost 3 bases and J lost 4 bases. Germline values: CDR1 SGDLS, CDR2 YYNGEE. The CDR3 runs 13 residues. As DNA, the CDR3 is TGTGCCAGCAGCGCCCCAGGGGGTTACGAGCAGTACTTC. Its translation: CASSAPGGYEQYF.

The chain carries TRBV6-5 and TRBJ2-7; tentative D call: TRBD1 (5 bases). Per the germline V gene, CDR1 is MNHEY and CDR2 is SVGAGI. The CDR3 length is 16 residues. The germline V and J ends were trimmed by 2 bases and 5 bases, with 19 bases remaining between them. The CDR3 DNA reads TGTGCCAGCAGTTACACCAGGGCTAGTGCATTAGACGAGCAGTACTTC. It is translated as CASSYTRASALDEQYF.

This chain connects TRBV12-3 or TRBV12-4 to TRBJ2-1; D call uncertain. Deletions cut 5 bases from V and 10 bases from J, with 15 bases between. The CDR3 runs to 13 residues. Written as DNA, the CDR3 is TGTGCCAGCAGTAAAGGGCAAGGGTGGGAGCAGTTCTTC. This encodes CASSKGQGWEQFF.

The chain combines TRBV27 with TRBJ1-5, with TRBD1 identical over 8 bases. The V gene end was trimmed by 7 bases and the J gene end by 4 bases; junction bases not matched to a gene: 9. Germline CDR1 reads MNHEY; CDR2 reads SMNVEV (reference sequence). The CDR3 totals 15 residues. The CDR3 sequence is CASKRGQGGNQPQHF. The CDR3 DNA reads TGTGCCAGCAAGAGAGGACAGGGTGGGAATCAGCCCCAGCATTTT.

The chain recombines TRBV7-2 with TRBJ1-1; D is possibly TRBD1 (5 bases). Germline V gene lookup returns CDR1 SGHTA and CDR2 FQGNSA. Trimming removed 6 bases at V and 1 base at J, with 9 bases between. The CDR3 totals 13 residues. The CDR3 nucleotides read TGTGCCAGCAGACGGGACGGGAACACTGAAGCTTTCTTT. Its protein product is CASRRDGNTEAFF.

This chain connects TRBV9 to TRBJ1-5, with D possibly TRBD1 on 6 matching bases. This CDR3 has 14 residues. The germline V gene has CDR1 SGDLS and CDR2 YYNGEE. Trimming removed 0 bases at V and 7 bases at J, with 11 bases between. Written as DNA, the CDR3 is TGTGCCAGCAGCGTAGGCGTAGGGGGACAGCCCCAGCATTTT. Protein sequence: CASSVGVGGQPQHF. Full variable domain (remainder filled in from reference TRBV9 and TRBJ1-5): DSGVTQTPKHLITATGQRVTLRCSPRSGDLSVYWYQQSLDQGLQFLIQYYNGEERAKGNILERFSAQQFPDLHSELNLSSLELGDSALYFCASSVGVGGQPQHFGDGTRLSIL.

The chain uses TRBV27 and TRBJ1-2; D might be TRBD1 (6 bases). The ends were cut back, 1 base at V and 7 bases at J, with 13 bases in the middle. The CDR3 contains 14 residues. Germline-derived CDR1 and CDR2 are MNHEY and SMNVEV (reference sequence). The CDR3 nucleotides are TGTGCCAGCAGTTTATGGGGGGGCGCGGGTGGCTACACCTTC. It specifies CASSLWGGAGGYTF.

V usage is TRBV5-4 and J usage is TRBJ2-3, with 13 bases matching TRBD2. The junction had 2 bases not matched to a gene; V was cut back by 0 bases and J by 4 bases. The CDR3 spans 16 residues. Germline values: CDR1 SGHNT, CDR2 YYREEE (reference sequence). The CDR3 loop is CASSLELAGGSDTQYF. The DNA of the CDR3 is TGTGCCAGCAGCTTGGAACTAGCGGGGGGGTCAGATACGCAGTATTTT.

The rearrangement links TRBV15 to TRBJ2-3, with D perhaps matching TRBD1 (6 bases). The CDR3 contains 14 residues. Germline V gives CDR1 LNHNV, CDR2 YYDKDF (reference sequence). The V end lost 2 bases, the J end lost 3 bases, and 9 bases lay between the germline ends. This chain's CDR3 is CATSRTTGTDTQYF. Here the CDR3 DNA reads TGTGCCACCAGCAGAACAACAGGGACAGATACGCAGTATTTT.

The chain couples TRBV7-8 to TRBJ1-2; TRBD1 matches 7 bases. Looked up from germline, CDR1 is SGHVS and CDR2 is FQNEAQ. Germline trimming cut 5 bases from V and 6 bases from J; bases unmatched to any gene: 6. The CDR3 sequence is 13 residues long. CDR3 residues: CASSLRDSDGYTF. For the CDR3, the DNA is TGTGCCAGCAGCCTCCGGGACAGCGATGGCTACACCTTC.

The chain recombines TRBV9 with TRBJ2-5; 8 bases line up with TRBD2. CDR1 and CDR2 (germline): SGDLS, YYNGEE. The CDR3 loop spans 17 amino acids. J lost 1 base, V lost 0 bases, and 8 bases had no gene match. The CDR3, as DNA: TGTGCCAGCAGCGTAGACCCACCCGGGGGGGCCCAAGAGACCCAGTACTTC. Encoded protein: CASSVDPPGGAQETQYF.

This chain connects TRBV5-4 to TRBJ1-6; D call uncertain. CDR3 length: 15 amino acids. Germline V gives CDR1 SGHNT, CDR2 YYREEE (reference sequence). The V and J ends lost 1 base and 0 bases respectively, with 5 bases between them. CDR3 sequence: CASSLMNSYNSPLHF. In nucleotides, the CDR3 is TGTGCCAGCAGCTTGATGAACTCCTATAATTCACCCCTCCACTTT.